The 25 T cell receptor beta chains below all came from one sample that was sequenced in a study of a mutant IDH1 vaccine in newly diagnosed glioma. The time point here: baseline, week 1 (first vaccination visit). The treatment is: pre-vaccination baseline after standard-of-care therapy. TCRdb's copy holds only in-frame clones and misses some; the assay was immunoSEQ multiplex PCR. The sample consists of 55,000 to 70,000 clones, just over 85% of them appearing once. This specimen consisted of PBMCs, obtained from a glioma patient treated with radiotherapy, temozolomide or both. The source of these receptors is a man younger than 45 with glioma.

The V call is TRBV11-2, the J call TRBJ2-1; 8 bases are a match to TRBD1. The length of the CDR3 is 13 residues. Germline-derived CDR1 and CDR2 are SGHAT and FQNNGV. The junction had 7 bases not matched to a gene; V was cut back by 6 bases and J by 9 bases. CDR3 loop: CASSGQGGGEQFF. The CDR3 DNA follows: TGTGCCAGCAGTGGACAGGGAGGTGGTGAGCAGTTCTTC.

The chain recombines TRBV2 with TRBJ2-7; maybe TRBD1 (5 bases). Germline values: CDR1 SNHLY, CDR2 FYNNEI. Between the trimmed V and J ends, which lost 2 bases and 0 bases, there was a span of 11 bases. The CDR3 contains 15 residues. Here the CDR3 DNA reads TGTGCCAGCAGTGAAAGGGTACAGGCCTCCTACGAGCAGTACTTC. Translated: CASSERVQASYEQYF.

CDR3 coding DNA: TGTGCCACCGGGTTTGGGTATCAGCCCCAGCATTTT. Translated: CATGFGYQPQHF. The rearrangement uses TRBV6-5 and TRBJ1-5; the D is unclear. Germline lookup yields CDR1 MNHEY and CDR2 SVGAGI. The length of the CDR3 is 12 residues. Trimming pared 10 bases from V and 5 bases from J, leaving 12 bases between.

V gene TRBV11-2 combines with J gene TRBJ1-2, with D hard to call. This CDR3 is built from 13 residues. V lost 5 bases to trimming and J lost 5 bases, with 12 bases between them. Germline CDR1 reads SGHAT; CDR2 reads FQNNGV. CDR3 sequence (DNA): TGTGCCAGCAGCCCAAACGGGTTTTATGGCTACACCTTC. It specifies CASSPNGFYGYTF.

This chain connects TRBV5-4 to TRBJ2-3; D ambiguous. With 3 bases removed from V and 8 bases from J, the gap between germline ends came to 13 bases. This CDR3 is 13 amino acids long. Germline loops: CDR1 SGHNT, CDR2 YYREEE (reference sequence). CDR3 amino acids: CASSSKQTGTQYF. As DNA, the CDR3 is TGTGCCAGCAGCTCAAAACAGACGGGTACGCAGTATTTT.

The J gene is TRBJ1-2, the V gene TRBV2; D remains unclear. Germline V CDR1 and CDR2: SNHLY, FYNNEI. Trimming took off 2 bases at V and 5 bases at J, with 15 bases between the two ends. This CDR3 region has 15 residues. Here the CDR3 reads CASSERAVIPYGYTF. CDR3 coding DNA: TGTGCCAGCAGTGAACGGGCAGTTATACCTTATGGCTACACCTTC.

V gene TRBV29-1 combines with J gene TRBJ2-7; D not certain. Germline assignment: CDR1 SQVTM and CDR2 ANQGSEA. The CDR3 sequence is 13 residues long. The V gene lost 3 bases and the J gene lost 0 bases, with 9 bases spanning the gap. CDR3 in DNA: TGCAGCGTTGAGGGTTCGAGCTCCTACGAGCAGTACTTC. As protein: CSVEGSSSYEQYF.

The chain links TRBV15 to TRBJ2-5; D may correspond to TRBD1 or TRBD2 (7 bases each). The germline V gene has CDR1 LNHNV and CDR2 YYDKDF (reference sequence). Trimming cost V 5 bases and J 5 bases, with 21 bases left between them. The CDR3 sequence is 16 residues long. CDR3 sequence reads: CATSRSARGEGETQYF. CDR3 nucleotides: TGTGCCACCAGCCGCTCCGCCAGGGGGGAGGGGGAGACCCAGTACTTC. The complete variable domain, with remaining parts taken from reference TRBV15 and TRBJ2-5, reads DAMVIQNPRYQVTQFGKPVTLSCSQTLNHNVMYWYQQKSSQAPKLLFHYYDKDFNNEADTPDNFQSRRPNTSFCFLDIRSPGLGDTAMYLCATSRSARGEGETQYFGPGTRLLVL.

The genes are TRBV29-1 and TRBJ1-2; 8 nucleotides match TRBD1. This CDR3 comprises 14 residues. Germline lookup yields CDR1 SQVTM and CDR2 ANQGSEA. V was pared by 2 bases and J by 8 bases, with 10 bases of the junction left unmatched. The CDR3 reads CSVEQNGQGGGYTF. CDR3 in DNA: TGCAGCGTTGAACAAAACGGACAGGGAGGGGGCTACACCTTC.

The chain joins TRBV5-5 to TRBJ2-1, with D perhaps TRBD2 (5 bases). The CDR3 contains 13 residues. CDR1 and CDR2 (germline): SGHKS, YYEKEE (reference sequence). V dropped 2 bases and J dropped 9 bases, with 12 bases sitting between them. The CDR3 loop reads CASSLDPAGEQFF. Here the CDR3 DNA reads TGTGCCAGCAGCTTAGACCCGGCGGGTGAGCAGTTCTTC.

This clone was seen more than once but under ten times. The V call is TRBV7-9, the J call TRBJ1-1; no firm D call. Germline V gene lookup returns CDR1 SEHNR and CDR2 FQNEAQ (reference sequence). Trimming stripped 4 bases from V and 4 bases from J, with 16 bases between. The CDR3 loop spans 15 amino acids. The CDR3 here is CASSSLGGRSTEAFF. CDR3 DNA: TGTGCCAGCAGCTCCCTAGGAGGCCGGAGCACTGAAGCTTTCTTT. Together with reference TRBV7-9 and TRBJ1-1, the CDR3 gives the full variable domain: DTGVSQNPRHKITKRGQNVTFRCDPISEHNRLYWYRQTLGQGPEFLTYFQNEAQLEKSRLLSDRFSAERPKGSFSTLEIQRTEQGDSAMYLCASSSLGGRSTEAFFGQGTRLTVV.

The chain links TRBV5-1 to TRBJ1-1; 8 nucleotides match TRBD1. The CDR3 length is 20 residues. V shed 1 base and J 4 bases; nucleotides not matched to a gene: 21. Germline V gene data show CDR1 as SGHRS and CDR2 as YFSETQ. The CDR3 is CASSLSPGQGQGSIRTEAFF. The CDR3, as DNA: TGCGCCAGCAGCTTGTCCCCAGGACAGGGCCAGGGTAGTATCCGCACTGAAGCTTTCTTT.

The DNA for the CDR3 is TGCGCCAGCAGCCCTCCCGCCGGGGGCGGCTGGGAGCAGTACTTC. Its translation: CASSPPAGGGWEQYF. This rearrangement joins TRBV4-1 to TRBJ2-7; D tentatively reads TRBD1 or TRBD2 (6 bases each). This CDR3 spans 15 amino acids. Germline V gene sequence: CDR1 MGHRA, CDR2 YSYEKL. V lost 4 bases and J 7 bases, leaving 20 bases between the germline ends.

This sequence joins TRBV19 and TRBJ2-1; TRBD2 matches 8 bases. The V gene end was trimmed by 10 bases and the J gene end by 7 bases; junction bases not matched to a gene: 9. CDR1 is LNHDA, CDR2 SQIVND, per germline (reference sequence). This CDR3 is built from 13 residues. CDR3 in DNA: TGTGCCATCTCCGGGACTAGAGGTAATGAGCAGTTCTTC. Translating it yields CAISGTRGNEQFF.

The count of this clone is one. This chain joins TRBV5-4 and TRBJ1-1; a weak D match, TRBD1 (6 bases). The CDR3 contains 16 residues. Trimming removed 2 bases from V and 4 bases from J, with 18 bases in between. Germline V CDR1 and CDR2: SGHNT, YYREEE (reference sequence). CDR3 sequence (DNA): TGTGCCAGCAGCTTTTCCACTCTTGTGGGGGCCACTGAAGCTTTCTTT. Protein product: CASSFSTLVGATEAFF.

This clone turned up a few times. The J gene is TRBJ1-1, the V gene TRBV20-1, with D hard to call. The germline V gene has CDR1 DFQATT and CDR2 SNEGSKA (reference sequence). The CDR3 is made up of 11 amino acids. Trimming left V 3 bases short and J 5 bases short, with 7 bases between. The CDR3 coding sequence is TGCAGTGCTAGGAAGGTTACTGAAGCTTTCTTT. Translation gives CSARKVTEAFF.

This clone was counted once. This likely comes from a read error, as the CDR3 has no conserved phenylalanine or tryptophan at its end. The DNA is omitted, as the CDR3 cannot be located on it reliably, and the CDR3 follows TCRdb's listing. This chain uses TRBV10-3 with TRBJ2-7; the D call of TRBD2 is as the table states it, not checked on the DNA. With termini counted, the CDR3 has 13 amino acids. Looked up from germline, CDR1 is ENHRY and CDR2 is SYGVKD. The CDR3 spells CAIRRAPPCEDAG.

On this clone: Relative to the germline gene, one junction end is altered; a read error may explain this. The V call is TRBV2, the J call TRBJ1-6; 9 bases fit TRBD1. In germline, CDR1 is SNHLY, CDR2 FYNNEI. The CDR3 sequence is 12 residues long. CDR3 nucleotide sequence: TGTGCCAGCAGTGAAGACTTCGGGGACAGGGCTTTC. This translates into CASSEDFGDRAF.

The chain recombines TRBV6-5 with TRBJ1-2; D unresolved. The germline V gene has CDR1 MNHEY and CDR2 SVGAGI. V was pared by 2 bases and J by 4 bases, with 11 bases between. This CDR3 spans 14 amino acids. The CDR3 region has the DNA TGTGCCAGCAGTTACGACAAGGAGATCTATGGCTACACCTTC. Encoded protein: CASSYDKEIYGYTF.

The rearrangement links TRBV2 to TRBJ2-5; no reliable D call. Germline V gene lookup returns CDR1 SNHLY and CDR2 FYNNEI. V lost 5 bases to trimming and J lost 4 bases, with 2 bases between them. The CDR3 loop spans 10 amino acids. The CDR3 is CASSLETQYF. The CDR3 coding sequence is TGTGCCAGCAGTTTAGAGACCCAGTACTTC.

The chain links TRBV10-3 to TRBJ2-1, with 8 bases fitting TRBD2. The CDR3 sequence is 16 residues long. Germline trimming cut 6 bases from V and 8 bases from J; bases unmatched to any gene: 15. Germline V gene sequence: CDR1 ENHRY, CDR2 SYGVKD. The CDR3 sequence: CAISPGARGASDEQFF. The CDR3 region has the DNA TGTGCCATCAGCCCAGGGGCGCGGGGGGCTAGCGATGAGCAGTTCTTC.

The rearrangement links TRBV6-1 to TRBJ2-1; 10 bases line up with TRBD1. Germline assignment: CDR1 MNHNS and CDR2 SASEGT. This CDR3 comprises 16 residues. Germline trimming cut 4 bases from V and 2 bases from J; bases unmatched to any gene: 5. The CDR3: CASSAADRGTYNEQFF. DNA for the CDR3: TGTGCCAGCAGTGCGGCGGACAGGGGGACCTACAATGAGCAGTTCTTC.

The V and J genes are TRBV7-2 and TRBJ1-3; possible D gene TRBD1, 5 bases. Looked up from germline, CDR1 is SGHTA and CDR2 is FQGNSA. This CDR3 has 15 amino acids. Trimming pared 1 base from V and 0 bases from J, leaving 7 bases between. CDR3 in amino acids: CASSLDRSSGNTIYF. The CDR3 DNA is TGTGCCAGCAGCTTAGACAGGAGCTCTGGAAACACCATATATTTT. Supplemented by reference TRBV7-2 and TRBJ1-3, the full variable domain reads GAGVSQSPSNKVTEKGKDVELRCDPISGHTALYWYRQSLGQGLEFLIYFQGNSAPDKSGLPSDRFSAERTGGSVSTLTIQRTQQEDSAVYLCASSLDRSSGNTIYFGEGSWLTVV.

This chain uses TRBV10-2 with TRBJ2-7; 13 bases align to TRBD2. This CDR3 spans 17 amino acids. Per the germline V gene, CDR1 is WSHSY and CDR2 is SAAADI. The V segment lost 5 bases and the J segment 1 base; nucleotides outside the gene matches: 8. The CDR3 here is CASSRTSGRIGSYEQYF. In nucleotides, the CDR3 is TGCGCCAGCAGTCGGACTAGCGGGAGAATTGGGTCCTACGAGCAGTACTTC.

J is TRBJ2-7 and V is TRBV21-1. TRBV21-1 is a documented pseudogene. CDR3 length: 17 amino acids. The CDR3: CASSKKVGDPNSYEQYF. CDR3 nucleotide sequence: TGTGCCAGCAGCAAAAAGGTGGGGGATCCTAACTCCTACGAGCAGTACTTC.